This entry describes one T cell receptor beta chain. This sample also contains other DNA sequences that code for the same CDR3. This sample is drawn from a study of chemoradiotherapy in HPV16-positive cancers. Assay used: immunoSEQ multiplex PCR; TCRdb lists only in-frame clones, some missing. Of 6,500 to 10,000 clones in the sample, 70% to 90% were seen once. The sample was taken from a patient who underwent chemoradiotherapy. This sequence was found in a human donor with HPV-associated anogenital cancer.

The CDR3 DNA sequence: TGCGCCAGCAGTCCAACGGGGGCTTACGAGCAGTACTTC. This gives the protein CASSPTGAYEQYF. The chain employs TRBV10-2 and TRBJ2-7; the D call may be TRBD1 or TRBD2 (6 bases each). There are 13 residues in the CDR3. V was shortened by 5 bases and J by 4 bases, with 12 bases between the two germline ends. CDR1 and CDR2 from the germline V gene are WSHSY and SAAADI.